Shown below are 30 T cell receptor beta chains from a single sample sequenced in a study of T cell responses to AZD1222 COVID-19 vaccine. Only in-frame clones appear in the TCRdb table, and some are missing; sequencing was by immunoSEQ multiplex PCR. The table lists under 110,000 clones, around 87% of them singletons. The sample here was peripheral blood, taken 28 days after the second AZD1222 dose. The source of these receptors is an adult who received the AZD1222 COVID-19 vaccine.

The V call is TRBV30, the J call TRBJ1-5; D is perhaps TRBD1 (6 bases). In germline, CDR1 is GTSNPN, CDR2 SVGIG (reference sequence). This CDR3 contains 18 residues. The V end lost 4 bases, the J end lost 1 base, and 23 bases lay between the germline ends. CDR3 sequence (DNA): TGTGCCTGGAAACCACAGGGCGCCTTGGGGTTGAGCAATCAGCCCCAGCATTTT. It yields the protein CAWKPQGALGLSNQPQHF.

V gene TRBV9 combines with J gene TRBJ2-3, with 11 bases that match TRBD1. The CDR3 totals 15 residues. The germline gives CDR1 SGDLS, CDR2 YYNGEE. The J segment lost 4 bases and the V segment lost 3 bases, leaving 4 bases of the junction unmatched. The CDR3 sequence: CASSAVGQGADTQYF. The CDR3 nucleotides are TGTGCCAGCAGCGCTGTGGGACAGGGGGCAGATACGCAGTATTTT.

V and J are TRBV27 and TRBJ1-5, with D possibly TRBD1 on 5 matching bases. In germline, CDR1 is MNHEY, CDR2 SMNVEV (reference sequence). CDR3 length: 17 amino acids. The V and J ends lost 6 bases and 3 bases respectively, with 21 bases between them. The DNA for the CDR3 is TGTGCCAGCAGGCCTTCGGGGACGCGTGTGGACAATCAGCCCCAGCATTTT. It codes for CASRPSGTRVDNQPQHF.

The chain joins TRBV9 to TRBJ2-5; no firm D call. Between the trimmed V and J ends, which lost 4 bases and 5 bases, there was a span of 9 bases. Germline V gene data show CDR1 as SGDLS and CDR2 as YYNGEE. This CDR3 has 12 amino acids. The CDR3 region is CASSQVGETQYF. CDR3 DNA: TGTGCCAGCAGCCAGGTTGGGGAGACCCAGTACTTC.

V usage is TRBV19 and J usage is TRBJ2-3; 10 positions match TRBD2. Trimming cost V 7 bases and J 7 bases; bases outside gene matches: 11. Germline loops: CDR1 LNHDA, CDR2 SQIVND (reference sequence). The length of the CDR3 is 15 residues. The CDR3 spells CASTKREGRGHTQYF. The CDR3 coding sequence is TGTGCCAGTACCAAGCGGGAGGGAAGAGGACATACGCAGTATTTT.

The chain recombines TRBV5-1 with TRBJ2-5, with 7 bases that match TRBD1. The CDR3 loop spans 13 amino acids. The ends lost 5 bases at V and 2 bases at J; junction bases unmatched: 3. Germline V gene lookup returns CDR1 SGHRS and CDR2 YFSETQ. The CDR3 sequence is CASSWDRQETQYF. In DNA form, the CDR3 reads TGCGCCAGCAGTTGGGACAGACAAGAGACCCAGTACTTC.

This chain joins TRBV30 and TRBJ1-6, with a weak D call TRBD1 (5 bases). The CDR3 spans 13 residues. Germline V gene lookup returns CDR1 GTSNPN and CDR2 SVGIG (reference sequence). V shed 4 bases and J shed 6 bases, with 10 bases lying between them. The CDR3 is CAWNGQGNSPLHF. The CDR3 DNA is TGTGCCTGGAATGGCCAGGGTAATTCACCCCTCCACTTT.

V usage is TRBV4-3 and J usage is TRBJ2-6; D is uncertain. The V end was cut by 3 bases, the J end by 1 base, with 4 bases between. The CDR3 sequence is 14 residues long. The germline CDR1 and CDR2 sequences are LGHNA and YSLEER. The DNA for the CDR3 is TGCGCCAGCAGCCAGACATCTGGGGCCAACGTCCTGACTTTC. It specifies CASSQTSGANVLTF.

This chain joins TRBV4-1 and TRBJ2-6, with D perhaps matching TRBD1 (5 bases). The V end was cut by 1 base, the J end by 2 bases, with 6 bases between. The CDR3 extends over 15 amino acids. CDR1 is MGHRA, CDR2 YSYEKL, per germline. CDR3 region: CASSQAGTGANVLTF. The CDR3 DNA reads TGCGCCAGCAGCCAAGCAGGGACTGGGGCCAACGTCCTGACTTTC.

V is TRBV19 and J is TRBJ1-1; no clear D gene. CDR3 size: 15 residues. The ends were cut back, 1 base at V and 4 bases at J, with 13 bases in the middle. Germline CDR1 LNHDA, CDR2 SQIVND (reference sequence). DNA of the CDR3: TGTGCCAGTAGTATAGTTCCCGCCGGAGCCACTGAAGCTTTCTTT. Translating gives CASSIVPAGATEAFF. The whole variable domain, filled in from reference TRBV19 and TRBJ1-1, reads DGGITQSPKYLFRKEGQNVTLSCEQNLNHDAMYWYRQDPGQGLRLIYYSQIVNDFQKGDIAEGYSVSREKKESFPLTVTSAQKNPTAFYLCASSIVPAGATEAFFGQGTRLTVV.

This chain links TRBV19 with TRBJ1-2; D is unresolved. The CDR3 covers 12 residues. The germline V gene has CDR1 LNHDA and CDR2 SQIVND (reference sequence). V was trimmed by 7 bases and J by 4 bases, leaving 10 bases between them. CDR3 region: CASTQVGYGYTF. In DNA, the CDR3 is TGTGCCAGTACTCAGGTTGGCTATGGCTACACCTTC.

The genes are TRBV4-2 and TRBJ2-6, with D possibly matching TRBD2 (6 bases). This CDR3 region has 17 residues. Germline values: CDR1 LGHNA, CDR2 YNFKEQ. Trimming pared 1 base from V and 0 bases from J, leaving 10 bases between. Here the CDR3 reads CASSQGGLRSGANVLTF. For the CDR3, the DNA is TGTGCCAGCAGCCAAGGGGGACTCCGCTCTGGGGCCAACGTCCTGACTTTC.

The chain links TRBV11-3 to TRBJ2-2; 9 bases are a match to TRBD1. Per germline, CDR1 SGHNT and CDR2 YENEEA. The CDR3 runs 17 residues. V trimming: 0 bases; J trimming: 9 bases; junction bases outside the gene matches: 11. The CDR3 here is CASSLEQWGQGGRELFF. The DNA for the CDR3 is TGTGCCAGCAGCTTAGAGCAATGGGGACAGGGTGGCCGGGAGCTGTTTTTT.

V usage is TRBV18 and J usage is TRBJ2-7; D possibly corresponds to TRBD1 (6 bases). The CDR3 covers 15 residues. Germline assignment: CDR1 KGHSH and CDR2 LQKENI. Deletions cut 2 bases from V and 1 base from J, with 12 bases between. Here the CDR3 reads CASSPGRGPSYEQYF. Here the CDR3 DNA reads TGTGCCAGCTCACCAGGCAGGGGCCCTTCCTACGAGCAGTACTTC.

The genes are TRBV27 and TRBJ2-7; 9 bases fit TRBD1. The CDR3 is 17 amino acids. J gave up 0 bases and V 5 bases, and 11 bases lay outside the gene matches. Germline values: CDR1 MNHEY, CDR2 SMNVEV (reference sequence). CDR3 loop: CASSTAPGTGYSYEQYF. In nucleotides, the CDR3 is TGTGCCAGCAGTACTGCTCCGGGGACAGGGTACTCCTACGAGCAGTACTTC.

This chain connects TRBV7-2 to TRBJ1-2; D remains unclear. The ends were cut back, 1 base at V and 4 bases at J, with 16 bases in the middle. There are 16 residues in the CDR3. Germline CDR1 and CDR2: SGHTA and FQGNSA. CDR3 sequence (DNA): TGTGCCAGCAGCTTAGATAGCCCAAGAGATTCCTATGGCTACACCTTC. It yields the protein CASSLDSPRDSYGYTF.

The chain is built from TRBV5-1 and TRBJ2-6; a weak D match, TRBD2 (6 bases). The CDR3 loop spans 16 amino acids. Germline CDR1 reads SGHRS; CDR2 reads YFSETQ. Deletions cut 4 bases from V and 0 bases from J, with 11 bases between. The CDR3 region is CASSLGGTSGANVLTF. The CDR3 DNA reads TGCGCCAGCAGCCTGGGGGGAACCTCTGGGGCCAACGTCCTGACTTTC.

This chain links TRBV19 with TRBJ2-7, with D perhaps assigned TRBD1 or TRBD2 (5 bases each). Germline V gene lookup returns CDR1 LNHDA and CDR2 SQIVND (reference sequence). Deletions cut 10 bases from V and 3 bases from J, with 22 bases between. This CDR3 has 15 amino acids. The CDR3 reads CATTYGTHPDYEQYF. The CDR3 nucleotides read TGTGCCACCACTTACGGGACGCATCCTGACTACGAGCAGTACTTC.

The rearrangement links TRBV28 to TRBJ1-2; the D is unclear. The CDR3 spans 13 residues. Per germline, CDR1 MDHEN and CDR2 SYDVKM. V dropped 7 bases and J dropped 1 base, with 10 bases sitting between them. CDR3 sequence reads: CASTKANNYGYTF. CDR3 nucleotides: TGTGCCAGCACCAAGGCCAATAACTATGGCTACACCTTC.

The V and J genes are TRBV4-1 and TRBJ1-2; weak D call: TRBD1 (5 bases). The germline gives CDR1 MGHRA, CDR2 YSYEKL. This CDR3 spans 15 amino acids. The V and J ends lost 4 bases and 8 bases respectively, with 20 bases between them. Here the CDR3 DNA reads TGCGCCAGCAGCCGACGGGACGGCGAGGTGTACGGCTACACCTTC. Its protein product is CASSRRDGEVYGYTF.

The chain links TRBV6-2 or TRBV6-3 to TRBJ2-3, with 8 nucleotides matching TRBD2. Germline CDR1 MNHEY, CDR2 SVGEGT. The CDR3 spans 17 residues. With 6 bases clipped from V and 3 bases from J, the junction kept 14 bases outside the gene matches. The CDR3 DNA follows: TGTGCCAGCAGCCCTAAGCCCGGGACGGGAGGGACAGATACGCAGTATTTT. Residues: CASSPKPGTGGTDTQYF.

The chain has TRBV7-6 and TRBJ1-4; TRBD1 matches at 9 bases. With V trimmed by 2 bases and J by 8 bases, 12 bases remained unmatched. The CDR3 runs to 17 residues. CDR1 and CDR2 (germline): SGHVS, FNYEAQ. The CDR3 loop reads CASSLKRVTGGGEKLFF. The CDR3 DNA follows: TGTGCCAGCAGCTTAAAGCGGGTCACAGGGGGCGGGGAAAAACTGTTTTTT.

The V gene is TRBV7-2, the J gene TRBJ2-3; 7 positions match TRBD2. Trimming at V came to 7 bases and at J to 2 bases, leaving 3 bases not matched to a gene. The CDR3 consists of 13 residues. The germline V gene has CDR1 SGHTA and CDR2 FQGNSA. In DNA, the CDR3 is TGTGCCAGCACACGGGAGGTCACAGATACGCAGTATTTT. Translating gives CASTREVTDTQYF.

J is TRBJ1-4 and V is TRBV6-1, with no clear D. Germline V CDR1 and CDR2: MNHNS, SASEGT. V was clipped by 8 bases and J by 0 bases, with 10 bases between them. CDR3 size: 14 residues. The CDR3 is CASQTAPTNEKLFF. Here the CDR3 DNA reads TGTGCCAGCCAAACGGCCCCAACTAATGAAAAACTGTTTTTT.

The V and J genes are TRBV29-1 and TRBJ1-2; D might be TRBD1 (5 bases). V was trimmed by 5 bases and J by 2 bases, leaving 15 bases between them. Germline V CDR1 and CDR2: SQVTM, ANQGSEA. The CDR3 sequence is 14 residues long. DNA for the CDR3: TGCAGCGTTTTCATTAGGGACGGAAACTATGGCTACACCTTC. Encoded protein: CSVFIRDGNYGYTF.

The chain uses TRBV3-1 (or the pseudogene TRBV3-2) and TRBJ2-3; D is unclear. The length of the CDR3 is 12 residues. Looked up from germline, CDR1 is LGHDT and CDR2 is YNNKEL (reference sequence). Trimming removed 4 bases from V and 4 bases from J, with 6 bases in between. The chain's CDR3 is CASSPRADTQYF. The CDR3 DNA sequence: TGTGCCAGCAGCCCCCGGGCAGATACGCAGTATTTT.

The rearrangement links TRBV7-8 to TRBJ1-5; TRBD1 matches 8 bases. Germline CDR1 reads SGHVS; CDR2 reads FQNEAQ. There are 15 residues in the CDR3. V lost 1 base to trimming and J lost 7 bases; unmatched junction nucleotides: 6. The CDR3 spells CASSLVRGLGQPQHF. In nucleotides, the CDR3 is TGTGCCAGCAGCTTAGTCAGGGGGCTAGGACAGCCCCAGCATTTT.

The chain is built from TRBV7-2 and TRBJ1-4, with a tentative D call TRBD1 (6 bases). CDR3 length: 15 amino acids. From germline, CDR1 is SGHTA and CDR2 FQGNSA. V was cut by 1 base and J by 10 bases, with 16 bases left in between. The CDR3, as DNA: TGTGCCAGCAGCTTAGGCGAGACCCCAGGGGTAAAACTGTTTTTT. Protein product: CASSLGETPGVKLFF.

The CDR3 spells CASSPLRTDYYGYTF. The CDR3, as DNA: TGTGCCAGCAGCCCACTAAGGACGGACTATTATGGCTACACCTTC. The chain has TRBV7-9 and TRBJ1-2; D is unresolved. Per germline, CDR1 SEHNR and CDR2 FQNEAQ (reference sequence). Trimming left V 5 bases short and J 5 bases short, with 18 bases between. This CDR3 contains 15 residues.

The chain joins TRBV6-2 or TRBV6-3 to TRBJ1-1, with D possibly being TRBD1 (6 bases). Trimming cost V 4 bases and J 5 bases, with 20 bases left between them. This CDR3 is built from 16 residues. Per the germline V gene, CDR1 is MNHEY and CDR2 is SVGEGT. The CDR3 DNA is TGTGCCAGCAGTTTATCATTTGGGGGGGGGCTAACTGAAGCTTTCTTT. This encodes CASSLSFGGGLTEAFF.